The rows below give T cell receptor beta chains drawn from one sample of a study of blood T cell repertoires in COVID-19. TCRdb keeps only in-frame clones here, not all; method: immunoSEQ multiplex PCR. The table includes over 80,000 clones, 74% detected once. Sequences were obtained from peripheral blood. These receptors all stem from a man between 65 and 85 years old with COVID-19, enrolled during active disease. Both conserved end residues are part of each CDR3. The D gene is left open where the match is weak. A row's size may be missing; if present it is once, few, many or a size class.

size,V,J,D,DNA,CDR3
-,TRBV15,TRBJ2-2,-,TGTGCCACCAGCATCCTAGCGCACACCGGGGAGCTGTTTTTT,CATSILAHTGELFF
-,TRBV29-1,TRBJ2-2,-,TGCAGCGTGGGCCAAGGGGCCGGGGAGCTGTTTTTT,CSVGQGAGELFF
once,TRBV7-2,TRBJ1-4,-,TGTGCCAGCAGCTTAGGGGGGACTGTATATGAAAAACTGTTTTTT,CASSLGGTVYEKLFF
-,TRBV5-1,TRBJ2-3,TRBD2,TGCGCCAGCACCTCCAGGACTAGCGGGAGCACAGATACGCAGTATTTT,CASTSRTSGSTDTQYF
-,TRBV7-7,TRBJ2-2,-,TGTGCTAGCAGCTTAGCTACGGTGAACACCGGGGAGCTGTTTTTT,CASSLATVNTGELFF
-,TRBV9,TRBJ2-7,TRBD2,TGTGCCAGCAGCGTAGGAGCGGGAGGACCCCTCTCCTACGAGCAGTACTTC,CASSVGAGGPLSYEQYF
once,TRBV7-2,TRBJ2-7,-,TGTGCCAGCAGCTTAGCGGGGGGAGTAGAGGGCGAGCAGTACTTC,CASSLAGGVEGEQYF
-,TRBV4-2,TRBJ2-3,TRBD2,TGTGCCAGCAGCCAAGATAAGGGAGCGGGAGGGGCCTCTAGCACAGATACGCAGTATTTT,CASSQDKGAGGASSTDTQYF
-,TRBV15,TRBJ2-6,TRBD2,TGTGCCACCAGCCTCCCGGGACTAGCGGGAAATGGGGCCAACGTCCTGACTTTC,CATSLPGLAGNGANVLTF
-,TRBV6-6,TRBJ2-7,TRBD2,TGTGCCAGCAGAGACCGGACTAGCGGCTCCTACGAGCAGTACTTC,CASRDRTSGSYEQYF
once,TRBV5-4,TRBJ2-5,-,TGTGCCAGCAGCTTGATCGGGGCGGGGGAGACCCAGTACTTC,CASSLIGAGETQYF
few,TRBV24-1,TRBJ2-1,-,TGTGCCACCAGTGGTGACAGGCCCACCGAGCCCTACAATGAGCAGTTCTTC,CATSGDRPTEPYNEQFF
many,TRBV18,TRBJ2-5,-,TGTGCCAGCTCACCACCGATCCCCCGGGGAGAGACCCAGTACTTC,CASSPPIPRGETQYF
-,TRBV7-2,TRBJ1-2,-,TGTGCCAGCAGCTTGGGACACATATCAGTCCGCTATGGCTACACCTTC,CASSLGHISVRYGYTF
-,TRBV5-6,TRBJ2-7,-,TGTGCCAGCAGCTACTCAGGCTACGAGCAGTACTTC,CASSYSGYEQYF
-,TRBV4-3,TRBJ1-1,-,TGCGCCAGCAGCCAAGATCTACTGGGGAGAAAGGCTGAAGCTTTCTTT,CASSQDLLGRKAEAFF
few,TRBV7-2,TRBJ2-1,-,TGTGCCAGCAAGCCGGGACACTTCCCGAATGAGCAGTTCTTC,CASKPGHFPNEQFF
-,TRBV6-5,TRBJ2-7,TRBD2,TGTGCCAGCAGTCGAAGCGGGAGTTCCTACGAGCAGTACTTC,CASSRSGSSYEQYF
-,TRBV11-2,TRBJ2-1,-,TGTGCCAGCAGGGGGAGCTCCTACAATGAGCAGTTCTTC,CASRGSSYNEQFF
-,TRBV5-1,TRBJ1-5,TRBD1,TGCGCCAGCAGCTCGGGACAGGGAGACAATCAGCCCCAGCATTTT,CASSSGQGDNQPQHF
-,TRBV29-1,TRBJ2-1,TRBD1,TGCAGCGTTGAAGATCCGGGACAGGGGCGGAGGAATGAGCAGTTCTTC,CSVEDPGQGRRNEQFF
few,TRBV3-1/TRBV3-2,TRBJ2-7,TRBD2,TGTGCCAGCAGCCCGGCGGGAGGACTAGCTAACGAGCAGTACTTC,CASSPAGGLANEQYF
-,TRBV28,TRBJ2-7,-,TGTGCCAGCAGTTTTACACATTTCTACGAGCAGTACTTC,CASSFTHFYEQYF
-,TRBV5-4,TRBJ2-2,-,TGTGCCAGCAGCTTGGCGGGCAGGGTCTCCGGGGAGCTGTTTTTT,CASSLAGRVSGELFF
-,TRBV28,TRBJ2-7,TRBD1,TGTGCCAGCAGTCCCCCGGGACAGTCCTACGAGCAGTACTTC,CASSPPGQSYEQYF
few,TRBV6-5,TRBJ2-7,-,TGTGCCAGCAGTTACACGCAGGGTTACTACGAGCAGTACTTC,CASSYTQGYYEQYF
-,TRBV7-3,TRBJ2-1,TRBD2,TGTGCCAGCAGCTTAACGGCCCTAGCGGGAGCCATCTTC,CASSLTALAGAIF
-,TRBV30,TRBJ2-7,TRBD2,TGTGCCTGGAGCGCCACGACTAGCGGGAGGCACTTC,CAWSATTSGRHF
-,TRBV5-1,TRBJ2-5,TRBD1,TGCGCCAGCAGCGTAGGGACAGGGGGTGGACAGACCCAGTACTTC,CASSVGTGGGQTQYF
few,TRBV28,TRBJ2-1,TRBD2,TGTGCCAGCATTGGGACTAGCGGGAGGTACGACAATGAGCAGTTCTTC,CASIGTSGRYDNEQFF
-,TRBV6-2/TRBV6-3,TRBJ2-2,-,TGTGCCAGCAGTTACTGGTCCGGGACATACTCCGGGGAGCTGTTTTTT,CASSYWSGTYSGELFF
-,TRBV27,TRBJ2-2,-,TGTGCCAGCAGTTTATCCGGCGGGATGGGCGGGGAGCTGTTTTTT,CASSLSGGMGGELFF
-,TRBV3-1/TRBV3-2,TRBJ1-4,-,TGTGCCAGCAGCCTCAGACAGGCTAATGAAAAACTGTTTTTT,CASSLRQANEKLFF
-,TRBV27,TRBJ2-1,TRBD2,TGTGCCAGCGGCGGGAGGCCTGTCGGAAGTGAGCAGTTCTTC,CASGGRPVGSEQFF
-,TRBV7-8,TRBJ2-1,TRBD2,TGTGCCAGCAGCGACTATAGCGGGAGGGCCTTTGAGCAGTTCTTC,CASSDYSGRAFEQFF
-,TRBV7-9,TRBJ2-1,TRBD2,TGTGCCAGCAGCTTAGAGGGTACAATGACTAGCGGCCCTTGGGATGAGCAGTTCTTC,CASSLEGTMTSGPWDEQFF
-,TRBV9,TRBJ2-1,TRBD1,TGTGCCAGCAGCGCGGGACAGACTACCTACAATGAGCAGTTCTTC,CASSAGQTTYNEQFF
once,TRBV4-1,TRBJ2-1,TRBD1,TGCGCCAGCAGCCCACCGACAGGGGTTGGCTACAATGAGCAGTTCTTC,CASSPPTGVGYNEQFF
once,TRBV9,TRBJ2-1,-,TGTGCCAGCAGCGAAGGACAGACTCGGGGTGAGCAGTTCTTC,CASSEGQTRGEQFF
few,TRBV4-2,TRBJ1-1,-,TGTGCCAGCAGCCAAGGGGGATCGGGAGAAGCTTTCTTT,CASSQGGSGEAFF
-,TRBV19,TRBJ1-1,-,TGTGCCAGTAGTACTCAGACTCCTAACACTGAAGCTTTCTTT,CASSTQTPNTEAFF
-,TRBV21-1,TRBJ2-1,-,TGTGCCAGCAGCACAAGACTAGCGGGAGGGGAATTTTTTAGGAATGAGCAGTTCTTC,CASSTRLAGGEFFRNEQFF
-,TRBV11-2,TRBJ1-2,-,TGTGCCAGCAGCTTTGACGACTCTAACTATGGCTACACCTTC,CASSFDDSNYGYTF
few,TRBV7-7,TRBJ2-7,-,TGTGCTAGCAGCCCCGACAGACTCTCCTACGAGCAGTACTTC,CASSPDRLSYEQYF
-,TRBV29-1,TRBJ1-3,-,TGCAGCGTTGGAGTCACAGGCAGGGGAAACACCATATATTTT,CSVGVTGRGNTIYF
-,TRBV20-1,TRBJ2-1,-,TGCAGTGCTGTAGACAATGAGCAGTTCTTC,CSAVDNEQFF
-,TRBV19,TRBJ2-7,-,TGTGCCAGTAGTAAAATGCACAGGGGAGGCTTCTACGAGCAGTACTTC,CASSKMHRGGFYEQYF
-,TRBV9,TRBJ2-5,TRBD2,TGTGCCAGCAGCCCTAGCGGAGGGCCCCAAGAGACCCAGTACTTC,CASSPSGGPQETQYF
many,TRBV6-5,TRBJ2-1,TRBD2,TGTGCCACTACCCGAGCGGGAGGGGACAATGAGCAGTTCTTC,CATTRAGGDNEQFF
-,TRBV10-3,TRBJ1-1,-,TGTGCCATAACCCTGAGGGAGAACACTGAAGCTTTCTTT,CAITLRENTEAFF
-,TRBV6-6,TRBJ1-5,TRBD1,TGTGCCAGCCTCCGGGGACAGGCAGGCAATCAGCCCCAGCATTTT,CASLRGQAGNQPQHF
-,TRBV27,TRBJ2-3,TRBD1,TGTGCCAGCACCTTGACAGGGAATACAGATACGCAGTATTTT,CASTLTGNTDTQYF
-,TRBV27,TRBJ2-3,TRBD2,TGTGCCAGCACCACGCTGGGGCTAGCGGGACGCACAGATACGCAGTATTTT,CASTTLGLAGRTDTQYF
-,TRBV5-4,TRBJ2-3,TRBD2,TGTGCCAGCAGCTTGAGGCTAGCGGGTGACACAGATACGCAGTATTTT,CASSLRLAGDTDTQYF